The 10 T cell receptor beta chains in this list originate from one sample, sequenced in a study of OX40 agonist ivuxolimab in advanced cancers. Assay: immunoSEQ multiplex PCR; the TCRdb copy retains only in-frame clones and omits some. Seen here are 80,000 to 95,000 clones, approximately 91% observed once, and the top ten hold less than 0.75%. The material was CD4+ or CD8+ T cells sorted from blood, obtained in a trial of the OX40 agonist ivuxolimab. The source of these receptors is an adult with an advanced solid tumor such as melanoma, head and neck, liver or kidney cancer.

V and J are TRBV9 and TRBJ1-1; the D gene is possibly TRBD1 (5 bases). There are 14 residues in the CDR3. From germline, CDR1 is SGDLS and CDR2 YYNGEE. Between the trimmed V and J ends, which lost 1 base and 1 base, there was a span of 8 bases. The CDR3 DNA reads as TGTGCCAGCAGCGTAACGGGGGGGAACACTGAAGCTTTCTTT. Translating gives CASSVTGGNTEAFF.

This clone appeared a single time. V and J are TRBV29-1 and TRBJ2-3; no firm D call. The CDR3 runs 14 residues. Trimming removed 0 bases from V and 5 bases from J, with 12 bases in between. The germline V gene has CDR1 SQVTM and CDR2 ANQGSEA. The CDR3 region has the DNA TGCAGCGTTGAAGATCGAAGGCCGAGAGATACGCAGTATTTT. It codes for CSVEDRRPRDTQYF.

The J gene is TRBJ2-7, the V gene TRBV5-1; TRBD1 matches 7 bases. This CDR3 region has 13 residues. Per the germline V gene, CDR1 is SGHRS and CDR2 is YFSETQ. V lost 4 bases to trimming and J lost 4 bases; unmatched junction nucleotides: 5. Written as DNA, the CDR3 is TGCGCCAGCAGCACGGGACAGTCATACGAGCAGTACTTC. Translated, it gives CASSTGQSYEQYF.

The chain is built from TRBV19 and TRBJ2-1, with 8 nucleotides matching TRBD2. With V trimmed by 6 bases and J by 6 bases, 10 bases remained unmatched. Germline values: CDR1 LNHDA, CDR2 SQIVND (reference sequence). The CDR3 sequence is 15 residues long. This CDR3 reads CASSPSGSIFNEQFF. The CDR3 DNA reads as TGTGCCAGTAGCCCCAGCGGGAGTATCTTCAATGAGCAGTTCTTC.

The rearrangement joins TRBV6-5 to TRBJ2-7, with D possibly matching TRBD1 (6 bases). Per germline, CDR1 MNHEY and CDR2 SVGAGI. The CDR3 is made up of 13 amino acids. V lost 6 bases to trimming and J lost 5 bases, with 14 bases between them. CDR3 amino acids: CASRDRWSNEQYF. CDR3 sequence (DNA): TGTGCCAGCAGGGACAGATGGAGTAACGAGCAGTACTTC.

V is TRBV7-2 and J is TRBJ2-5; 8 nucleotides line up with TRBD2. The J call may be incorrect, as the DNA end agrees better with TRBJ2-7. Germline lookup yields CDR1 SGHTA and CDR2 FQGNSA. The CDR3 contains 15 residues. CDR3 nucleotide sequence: TGTGCCAGCAGCTCACCGGGACTAGGTGTCCACGAGCAGTACTTC. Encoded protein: CASSSPGLGVHEQYF.

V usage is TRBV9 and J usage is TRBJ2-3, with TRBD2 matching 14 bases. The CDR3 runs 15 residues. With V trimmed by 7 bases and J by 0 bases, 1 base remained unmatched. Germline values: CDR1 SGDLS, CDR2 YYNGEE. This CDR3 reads CASGLAGGSTDTQYF. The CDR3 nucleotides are TGTGCCAGCGGACTAGCGGGAGGTAGCACAGATACGCAGTATTTT.

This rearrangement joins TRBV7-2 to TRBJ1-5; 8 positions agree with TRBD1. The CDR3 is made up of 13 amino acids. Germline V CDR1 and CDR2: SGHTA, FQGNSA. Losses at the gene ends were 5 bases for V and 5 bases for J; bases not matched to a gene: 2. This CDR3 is CASSPDRDQPQHF. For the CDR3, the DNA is TGTGCCAGCAGCCCGGACAGGGATCAGCCCCAGCATTTT.

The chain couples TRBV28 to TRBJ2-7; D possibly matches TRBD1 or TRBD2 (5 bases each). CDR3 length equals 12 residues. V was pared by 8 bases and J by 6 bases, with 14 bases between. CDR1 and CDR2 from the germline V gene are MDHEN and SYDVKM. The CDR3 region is CASSSPGREQYF. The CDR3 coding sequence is TGTGCCAGCTCCAGTCCGGGGCGCGAGCAGTACTTC.

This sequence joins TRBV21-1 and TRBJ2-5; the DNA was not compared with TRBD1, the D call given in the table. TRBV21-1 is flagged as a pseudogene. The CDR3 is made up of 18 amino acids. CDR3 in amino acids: CASSTDRGETLLQETQYF. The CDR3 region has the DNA TGTGCCAGCAGCACTGACAGGGGGGAGACATTACTTCAAGAGACCCAGTACTTC.